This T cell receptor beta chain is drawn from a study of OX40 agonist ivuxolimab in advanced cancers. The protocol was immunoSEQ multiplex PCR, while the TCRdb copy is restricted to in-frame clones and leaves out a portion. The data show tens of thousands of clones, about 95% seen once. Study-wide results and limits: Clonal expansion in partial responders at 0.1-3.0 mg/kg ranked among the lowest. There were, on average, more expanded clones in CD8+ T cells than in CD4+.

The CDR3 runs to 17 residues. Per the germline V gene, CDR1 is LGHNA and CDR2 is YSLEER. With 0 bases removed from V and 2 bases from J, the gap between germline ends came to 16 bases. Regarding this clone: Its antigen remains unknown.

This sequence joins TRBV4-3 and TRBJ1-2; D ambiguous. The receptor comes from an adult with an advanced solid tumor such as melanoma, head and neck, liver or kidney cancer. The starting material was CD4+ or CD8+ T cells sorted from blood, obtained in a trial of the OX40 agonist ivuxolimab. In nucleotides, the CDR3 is TGCGCCAGCAGCCAAGAAGTCAGCTCCGGGGTAAACTATGGCTACACCTTC. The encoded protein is CASSQEVSSGVNYGYTF.